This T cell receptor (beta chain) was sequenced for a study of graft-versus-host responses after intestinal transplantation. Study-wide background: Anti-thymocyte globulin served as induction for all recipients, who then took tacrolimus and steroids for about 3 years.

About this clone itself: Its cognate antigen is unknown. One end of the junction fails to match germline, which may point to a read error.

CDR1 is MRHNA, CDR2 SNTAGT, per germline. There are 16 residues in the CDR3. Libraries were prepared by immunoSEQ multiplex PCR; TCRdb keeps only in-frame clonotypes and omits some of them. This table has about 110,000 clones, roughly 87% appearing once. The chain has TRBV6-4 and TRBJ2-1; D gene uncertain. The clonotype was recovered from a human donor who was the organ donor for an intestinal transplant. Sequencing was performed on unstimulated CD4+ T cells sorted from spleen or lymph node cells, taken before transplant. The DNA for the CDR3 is TGTGCCAGCAGTGGCGATTGGGCTTTCTCCCACAATGAGCAGTTCTTC. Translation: CASSGDWAFSHNEQFF.